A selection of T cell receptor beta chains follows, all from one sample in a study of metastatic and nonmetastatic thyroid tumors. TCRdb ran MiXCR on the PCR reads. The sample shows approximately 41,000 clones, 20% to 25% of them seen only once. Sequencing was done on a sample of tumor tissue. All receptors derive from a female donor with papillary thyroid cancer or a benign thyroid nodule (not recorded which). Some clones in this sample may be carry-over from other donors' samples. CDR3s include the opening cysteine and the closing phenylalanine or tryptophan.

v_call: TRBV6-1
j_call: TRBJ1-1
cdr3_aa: CASGIYRGIAFF

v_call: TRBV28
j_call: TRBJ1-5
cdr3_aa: CASSSGSGNQPQHF

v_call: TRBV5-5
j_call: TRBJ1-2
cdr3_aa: CASSPRPTGYGYTF

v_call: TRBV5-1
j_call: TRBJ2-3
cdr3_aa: CASSLRQGSDTQYF

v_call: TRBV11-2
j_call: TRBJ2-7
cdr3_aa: CASSQEVGRAYEQYF

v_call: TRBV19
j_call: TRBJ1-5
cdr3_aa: CASSIAGGGQPQHF

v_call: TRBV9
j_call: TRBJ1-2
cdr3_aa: CASSEGRSGYTF

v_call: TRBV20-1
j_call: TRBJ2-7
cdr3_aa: CSARGTIGADSYEQYF

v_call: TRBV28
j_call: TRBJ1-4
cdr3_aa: CASSHLTNPNEKLFF

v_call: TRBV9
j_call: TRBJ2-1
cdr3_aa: CASSVDGGALIEQFF

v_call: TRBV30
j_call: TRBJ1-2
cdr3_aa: CAGQQRFYGYTF

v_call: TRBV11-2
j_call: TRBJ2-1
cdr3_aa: CASSLPGGGEQFF

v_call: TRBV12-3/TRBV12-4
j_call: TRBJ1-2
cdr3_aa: CASSWDRVNYGYTF

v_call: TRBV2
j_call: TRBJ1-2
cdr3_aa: CASSSGYGYTF

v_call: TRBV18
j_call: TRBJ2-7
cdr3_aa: CASSSTSGVSYEQYF

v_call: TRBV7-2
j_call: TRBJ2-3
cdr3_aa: CASSTFGAVTDTQYF

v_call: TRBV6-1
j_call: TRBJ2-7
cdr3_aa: CATKLIAGGYEQYF

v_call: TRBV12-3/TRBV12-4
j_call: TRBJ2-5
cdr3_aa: CASTTGNQETQYF

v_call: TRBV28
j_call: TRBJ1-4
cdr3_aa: CASSFLEGSTNEKLFF

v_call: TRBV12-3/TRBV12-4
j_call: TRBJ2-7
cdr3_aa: CASSLEGNLYEQYF

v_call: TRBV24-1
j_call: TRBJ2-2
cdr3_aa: CATSDLGLTAGELFF

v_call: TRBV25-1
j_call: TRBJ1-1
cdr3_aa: CASSGLTGGTEAFF

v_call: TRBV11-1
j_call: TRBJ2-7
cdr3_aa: CASSLSRYSYEQYF

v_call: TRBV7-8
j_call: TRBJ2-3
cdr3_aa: CASSLGADTQYF

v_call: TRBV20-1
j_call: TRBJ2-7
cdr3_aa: CSAKGSLDYEQYF

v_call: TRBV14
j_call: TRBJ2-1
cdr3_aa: CAISQGTVNEQFF

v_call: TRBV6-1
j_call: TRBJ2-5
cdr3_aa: CASSRSGLAVQETQYF

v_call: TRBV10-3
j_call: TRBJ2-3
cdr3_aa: CAAATGADTQYF

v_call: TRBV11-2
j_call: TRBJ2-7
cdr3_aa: CASSSYSLVGQGEQYF

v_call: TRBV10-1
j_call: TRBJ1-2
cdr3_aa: CASSETHGYTF

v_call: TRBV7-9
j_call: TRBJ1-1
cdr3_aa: CASSRLTEAFF

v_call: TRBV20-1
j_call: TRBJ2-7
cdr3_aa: CSARDRLVPTYEQYF

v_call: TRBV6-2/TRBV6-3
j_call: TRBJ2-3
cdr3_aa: CASRRESTDTQYF

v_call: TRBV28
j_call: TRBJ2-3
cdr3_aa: CASSQEYGSVIDTQYF

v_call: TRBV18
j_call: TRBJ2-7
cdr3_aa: CASSPRQGVYEQYF

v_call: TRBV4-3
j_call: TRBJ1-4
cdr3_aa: CASSQELRHNEKLFF

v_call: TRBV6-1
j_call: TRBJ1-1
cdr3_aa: CASRDQGEEGVNTEAFF

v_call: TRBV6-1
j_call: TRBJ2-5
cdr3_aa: CASKQSEETQYF

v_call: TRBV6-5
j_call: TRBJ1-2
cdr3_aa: CASSYGVREGGYTF

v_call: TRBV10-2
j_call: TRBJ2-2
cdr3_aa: CASSELAGETGELFF

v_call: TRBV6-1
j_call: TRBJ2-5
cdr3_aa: CASSRGLAGGQETQYF

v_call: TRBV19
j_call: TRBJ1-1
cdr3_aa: CASSKGGRLDEAFF

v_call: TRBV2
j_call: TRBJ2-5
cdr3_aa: CASSERSLAGKTQYF

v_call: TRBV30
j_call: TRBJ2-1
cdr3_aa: CAWGKGTSGGSEQFF

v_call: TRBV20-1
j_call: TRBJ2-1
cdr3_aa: CSAREAGAHNEQFF

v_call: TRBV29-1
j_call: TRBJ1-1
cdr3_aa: CSVENYMNTEAFF

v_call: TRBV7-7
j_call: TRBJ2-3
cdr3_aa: CASSATGTDTQYF

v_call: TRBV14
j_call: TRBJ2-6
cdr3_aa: CASSPRAHNSGANVLTF

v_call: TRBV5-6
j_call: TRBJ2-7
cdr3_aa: CASNRDFSYEQYF

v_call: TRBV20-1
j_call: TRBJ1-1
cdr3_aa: CSAKDSHTEAFF

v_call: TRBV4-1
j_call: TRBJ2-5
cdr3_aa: CASSPGGGETQYF

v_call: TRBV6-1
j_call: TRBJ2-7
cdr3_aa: CATNLAGSLFEQYF

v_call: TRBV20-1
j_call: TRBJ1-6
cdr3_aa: CSARVLGPLHF

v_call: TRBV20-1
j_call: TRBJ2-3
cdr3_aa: CSARASGRARGGTDTQYF

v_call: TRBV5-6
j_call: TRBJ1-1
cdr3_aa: CASSADARDTEAFF

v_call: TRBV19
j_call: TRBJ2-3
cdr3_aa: CASSTSSGTDTQYF

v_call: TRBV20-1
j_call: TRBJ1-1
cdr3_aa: CSASSGGNTEAFF